This passage covers 27 T cell receptor beta chains from one sample sequenced in a study of T cell responses to AZD1222 COVID-19 vaccine. Sequencing used immunoSEQ multiplex PCR; TCRdb keeps in-frame clones, though not all of them. The sample consists of 150,000 or so clones, roughly 90% of them appearing once. This material consisted of peripheral blood, taken on day 0 of AZD1222 vaccination. These TCRs come from an adult in good health.

This clone has a handful of counts. The rearrangement joins TRBV4-1 to TRBJ2-7, with D hard to call. Germline assignment: CDR1 MGHRA and CDR2 YSYEKL. The length of the CDR3 is 15 residues. Trimming took off 0 bases at V and 4 bases at J, with 13 bases between the two ends. CDR3 sequence reads: CASSQESSTLYEQYF. The CDR3, as DNA: TGCGCCAGCAGCCAAGAGTCCAGCACACTGTACGAGCAGTACTTC.

The genes are TRBV11-3 and TRBJ2-2; TRBD1 might be the D (5 bases). The V gene's germline CDR1 is SGHNT and CDR2 YENEEA. The CDR3 extends over 13 amino acids. Deletions cut 4 bases from V and 6 bases from J, with 9 bases between. The CDR3 nucleotides read TGTGCCAGCAGCTCCGACAGTCCCGGGGAGCTGTTTTTT. This gives the protein CASSSDSPGELFF. Full variable domain (rest looked up from reference TRBV11-3 and TRBJ2-2): EAGVVQSPRYKIIEKKQPVAFWCNPISGHNTLYWYLQNLGQGPELLIRYENEEAVDDSQLPKDRFSAERLKGVDSTLKIQPAELGDSAVYLCASSSDSPGELFFGEGSRLTVL.

The rearrangement uses TRBV6-4 and TRBJ1-2, with 10 bases lining up with TRBD1. The CDR3 has 14 residues. V lost 4 bases, J lost 8 bases, and 7 bases stayed unmatched. The germline CDR1 and CDR2 sequences are MRHNA and SNTAGT. CDR3 sequence: CASSAGQGSGGYTF. The CDR3 bases are TGTGCCAGCAGTGCGGGACAGGGGTCGGGCGGCTACACCTTC.

This clone was observed once. The chain uses TRBV5-6 and TRBJ2-7; D not certain. Germline V lookup: CDR1 SGHDT, CDR2 YYEEEE. This CDR3 comprises 11 residues. V was shortened by 5 bases and J by 3 bases, with 6 bases between the two germline ends. The CDR3 region has the DNA TGTGCCAGCAGACCTCACTACGAGCAGTACTTC. It translates to CASRPHYEQYF.

The genes are TRBV28 and TRBJ1-4; D not certain. The V gene lost 6 bases and the J gene lost 6 bases, with 5 bases spanning the gap. The CDR3 has 11 amino acids. CDR1 MDHEN and CDR2 SYDVKM come from the germline V gene. CDR3 nucleotide sequence: TGTGCCAGCAGCAAGTATGAAAAACTGTTTTTT. Translating it yields CASSKYEKLFF. Full variable domain (outside the CDR3, taken from reference TRBV28 and TRBJ1-4): DVKVTQSSRYLVKRTGEKVFLECVQDMDHENMFWYRQDPGLGLRLIYFSYDVKMKEKGDIPEGYSVSREKKERFSLILESASTNQTSMYLCASSKYEKLFFGSGTQLSVL.

V is TRBV29-1 and J is TRBJ1-4; D remains ambiguous. Germline-derived CDR1 and CDR2 are SQVTM and ANQGSEA. This CDR3 is 13 amino acids long. V gave up 4 bases and J gave up 4 bases, with 10 bases separating them. Written as DNA, the CDR3 is TGCAGCGTTGCGGACGGTGGTAATGAAAAACTGTTTTTT. Residues: CSVADGGNEKLFF.

This chain uses TRBV19 with TRBJ1-3; perhaps TRBD1 as D (5 bases). Between the trimmed V and J ends, which lost 3 bases and 4 bases, there was a span of 13 bases. Germline V lookup: CDR1 LNHDA, CDR2 SQIVND (reference sequence). The CDR3 has 15 amino acids. The CDR3 here is CASSITGTSGNTIYF. The CDR3 DNA reads TGTGCCAGTAGTATCACCGGGACCTCCGGAAACACCATATATTTT.

This chain joins TRBV2 and TRBJ2-5, with 7 bases matching TRBD1. This CDR3 is built from 14 residues. In germline, CDR1 is SNHLY, CDR2 FYNNEI. The J segment lost 1 base and the V segment lost 8 bases, leaving 7 bases of the junction unmatched. The CDR3 DNA reads TGTGCCAGCCAAGTGGGACAGACCCAAGAGACCCAGTACTTC. It is translated as CASQVGQTQETQYF.

This sequence joins TRBV20-1 and TRBJ1-1; no definite D call. CDR1 is DFQATT, CDR2 SNEGSKA, per germline (reference sequence). The CDR3 is 13 amino acids. V shed 3 bases and J shed 4 bases, with 12 bases lying between them. The CDR3 sequence: CSASLASSTEAFF. The CDR3 DNA reads TGCAGTGCTAGTCTGGCCAGTAGCACTGAAGCTTTCTTT.

The rearrangement links TRBV28 to TRBJ1-3, with TRBD1 as a possible D gene (5 bases). V was cut by 4 bases and J by 4 bases, with 14 bases left in between. From germline, CDR1 is MDHEN and CDR2 SYDVKM. This CDR3 spans 15 amino acids. The CDR3 reads CASSSYLGRGNTIYF. The CDR3 nucleotides read TGTGCCAGCAGTTCGTATCTGGGGCGAGGAAACACCATATATTTT.

The chain employs TRBV29-1 and TRBJ2-3, with D uncertain. V lost 4 bases to trimming and J lost 5 bases, with 7 bases between them. This CDR3 comprises 11 residues. CDR1 is SQVTM and CDR2 is ANQGSEA in the germline V gene. The CDR3 sequence: CSVGWRDTQYF. For the CDR3, the DNA is TGCAGCGTTGGATGGAGAGATACGCAGTATTTT.

This clone appeared a single time. The gene calls are TRBV9 and TRBJ2-5, with D perhaps TRBD1 or TRBD2 (5 bases each). The CDR3 is 14 residues long. Germline CDR1 is SGDLS and CDR2 is YYNGEE. Trimming removed 2 bases from V and 2 bases from J, with 10 bases in between. DNA for the CDR3: TGTGCCAGCAGCGTCCGGGACCGGCAAGAGACCCAGTACTTC. Residues: CASSVRDRQETQYF.

The gene calls are TRBV5-8 and TRBJ2-7; TRBD2 is a possible D gene (5 bases). This CDR3 is built from 14 residues. Germline V gene lookup returns CDR1 SGHTS and CDR2 YDEGEE. V dropped 2 bases and J dropped 0 bases, with 9 bases sitting between them. Written as DNA, the CDR3 is TGTGCCAGCAGCTTTGAGCGGAGCTCCTACGAGCAGTACTTC. It is translated as CASSFERSSYEQYF.

The chain uses TRBV11-3 and TRBJ2-2; TRBD2 matches 9 bases. CDR3 length: 17 amino acids. With V trimmed by 5 bases and J by 2 bases, 9 bases remained unmatched. Germline CDR1 and CDR2: SGHNT and YENEEA. The CDR3 region is CASSPYPSGVNTGELFF. CDR3 DNA: TGTGCCAGCAGCCCCTACCCTAGCGGGGTAAACACCGGGGAGCTGTTTTTT.

The rearrangement uses TRBV7-8 and TRBJ2-3; D is possibly TRBD2 (6 bases). The CDR3 length is 16 residues. The V end lost 5 bases, the J end lost 2 bases, and 17 bases lay between the germline ends. Germline V gene data show CDR1 as SGHVS and CDR2 as FQNEAQ. Here the CDR3 DNA reads TGTGCCAGCAGCAGCCAAGGTGGCGGGGTCACAGATACGCAGTATTTT. This encodes CASSSQGGGVTDTQYF. Combining the CDR3 with reference TRBV7-8 and TRBJ2-3 gives the whole variable domain GAGVSQSPRYKVAKRGQDVALRCDPISGHVSLFWYQQALGQGPEFLTYFQNEAQLDKSGLPSDRFFAERPEGSVSTLKIQRTQQEDSAVYLCASSSQGGGVTDTQYFGPGTRLTVL.

The J gene is TRBJ2-1, the V gene TRBV28; the D gene is possibly TRBD2 (5 bases). The germline V gene encodes CDR1 MDHEN and CDR2 SYDVKM. This CDR3 comprises 16 residues. Trimming pared 0 bases from V and 0 bases from J, leaving 9 bases between. CDR3 bases: TGTGCCAGCAGTTTATGGAGGGCTGGCTCCTACAATGAGCAGTTCTTC. Its translation: CASSLWRAGSYNEQFF.

Note on this clone: This CDR3 is also generated by other DNA sequences in the sample. V is TRBV6-5 and J is TRBJ1-5; possibly TRBD1 for D (5 bases). The CDR3 covers 14 residues. Germline values: CDR1 MNHEY, CDR2 SVGAGI. Trimming took 6 bases from V and 1 from J, leaving 10 bases between them. The CDR3 loop reads CASSPRDSNQPQHF. For the CDR3, the DNA is TGTGCCAGCAGCCCCAGGGACAGCAATCAGCCCCAGCATTTT.

The chain uses TRBV28 and TRBJ2-3; 12 bases align to TRBD1. V dropped 4 bases and J dropped 2; count of bases not matched to a gene: 4. The CDR3 spans 16 residues. Germline assignment: CDR1 MDHEN and CDR2 SYDVKM. This CDR3 is CASSSRDRGLTDTQYF. CDR3 sequence (DNA): TGTGCCAGCAGTTCACGGGACAGGGGGCTCACAGATACGCAGTATTTT.

The chain employs TRBV7-9 and TRBJ1-5; D unresolved. Per germline, CDR1 SEHNR and CDR2 FQNEAQ (reference sequence). This CDR3 has 17 residues. V shed 0 bases and J shed 0 bases, with 12 bases lying between them. The CDR3 DNA reads as TGTGCCAGCAGCTTAGCGCTGGGAGGGCTTAGCAATCAGCCCCAGCATTTT. Amino acid sequence: CASSLALGGLSNQPQHF.

This chain uses TRBV2 with TRBJ1-2, with D hard to call. The V end was cut by 2 bases, the J end by 6 bases, with 13 bases between. Germline CDR1 SNHLY, CDR2 FYNNEI. CDR3 length: 14 amino acids. The CDR3 region is CASSEWSGVDGYTF. The CDR3 DNA reads as TGTGCCAGCAGTGAATGGTCTGGGGTTGATGGCTACACCTTC.

This chain links TRBV7-2 with TRBJ1-4; 7 bases agree with TRBD1. The CDR3 loop spans 15 amino acids. The ends lost 3 bases at V and 6 bases at J; junction bases unmatched: 7. From germline, CDR1 is SGHTA and CDR2 FQGNSA. CDR3: CASSLASGTDEKLFF. CDR3 in DNA: TGTGCCAGCAGCTTGGCCTCCGGGACAGATGAAAAACTGTTTTTT.

V usage is TRBV27 and J usage is TRBJ1-5, with no clear D. The CDR3 extends over 17 amino acids. Per germline, CDR1 MNHEY and CDR2 SMNVEV (reference sequence). The ends were cut back, 0 bases at V and 0 bases at J, with 12 bases in the middle. The CDR3, as DNA: TGTGCCAGCAGTTTATCGGGAGGTTATTATAGCAATCAGCCCCAGCATTTT. Residues: CASSLSGGYYSNQPQHF.

The chain couples TRBV5-4 to TRBJ2-5; D is unresolved. Trimming cost V 2 bases and J 3 bases, with 11 bases left between them. CDR1 is SGHNT, CDR2 YYREEE, per germline (reference sequence). This CDR3 contains 14 residues. The CDR3 DNA follows: TGTGCCAGCAGCTTAGACTCCAGGAAAGAGACCCAGTACTTC. It translates to CASSLDSRKETQYF.

The V call is TRBV5-8, the J call TRBJ1-2, with D perhaps TRBD1 (5 bases). The CDR3 is 15 residues long. Germline loops: CDR1 SGHTS, CDR2 YDEGEE. With 1 base removed from V and 5 bases from J, the gap between germline ends came to 15 bases. Here the CDR3 reads CASSLRAGKTYGYTF. The DNA of the CDR3 is TGTGCCAGCAGCTTGCGGGCAGGGAAGACATATGGCTACACCTTC. The entire variable domain, with the rest obtained from reference TRBV5-8 and TRBJ1-2, is as follows: EAGVTQSPTHLIKTRGQQATLRCSPISGHTSVYWYQQALGLGLQFLLWYDEGEERNRGNFPPRFSGRQFPNYSSELNVNALELEDSALYLCASSLRAGKTYGYTFGSGTRLTVV.

V is TRBV28 and J is TRBJ1-5; 8 bases fit TRBD1. V lost 6 bases, J lost 3 bases, and 4 bases stayed unmatched. This CDR3 is built from 14 residues. In germline, CDR1 is MDHEN, CDR2 SYDVKM. The CDR3 DNA follows: TGTGCCAGCAGCCGGGACAGGTACAATCAGCCCCAGCATTTT. It is translated as CASSRDRYNQPQHF.

The rearrangement links TRBV7-8 to TRBJ2-2; weak D call: TRBD2 (6 bases). V lost 6 bases and J 1 base, leaving 12 bases between the germline ends. Germline CDR1 SGHVS, CDR2 FQNEAQ. The CDR3 totals 15 residues. CDR3 nucleotide sequence: TGTGCCAGCAGGCGGCTAGCGCAGAACACCGGGGAGCTGTTTTTT. Its protein is CASRRLAQNTGELFF.

J is TRBJ2-2 and V is TRBV28, with 10 bases lining up with TRBD2. The CDR3 runs 16 residues. J lost 6 bases, V lost 8 bases, and 12 bases had no gene match. Germline CDR1 MDHEN, CDR2 SYDVKM. The CDR3 DNA reads as TGTGCCAGCCTGGGGCTAGCGGGAGTGTCGGCCGGGGAGCTGTTTTTT. Amino acid sequence: CASLGLAGVSAGELFF.